Reported below is one TCR beta chain. The data derive from a study of blood T cell repertoires in COVID-19. The method was immunoSEQ multiplex PCR; TCRdb's version includes in-frame clones alone and lacks a portion of them. Of 450,000 or so clones detected, 90% appear once; the ten largest clones hold about 0.57%. This CDR3 region has 16 residues. The V gene's germline CDR1 is LNHDA and CDR2 SQIVND (reference sequence). Deletions cut 3 bases from V and 1 base from J, with 12 bases between. The sequence was obtained from a man between 18 and 35 years old who had recovered from COVID-19. The chain recombines TRBV19 with TRBJ2-2; a weak D match, TRBD1 (5 bases). Material: PBMCs or T cells enriched from blood (not recorded which). The CDR3 reads CASSIRPGWNTGELFF. DNA of the CDR3: TGTGCCAGTAGTATTAGGCCAGGGTGGAACACCGGGGAGCTGTTTTTT.